This T cell receptor beta chain was sequenced in a study of blood T cell repertoires in COVID-19. Background on the study: Collection of acute and convalescent COVID-19 samples took place in the United States, Italy and Spain.

Trimming pared 2 bases from V and 1 base from J, leaving 10 bases between. The CDR3 has 15 residues. CDR1 and CDR2 (germline): SGHTS, YDEGEE. TCRdb's table, derived via immunoSEQ multiplex PCR, lists solely in-frame clones and lacks some. The sample records approximately 400,000 clones, 75% to 90% being singletons. Allocation to cohorts depended on clinical history reported by the participants. This clone appeared a few times. The chain links TRBV5-8 to TRBJ1-5; D possibly corresponds to TRBD1 (5 bases). Input material: PBMCs or T cells enriched from blood (not recorded which). The sequence was collected from a woman between 45 and 60 years old who had recovered from COVID-19. CDR3 sequence reads: CASSLQVVSNQPQHF. The CDR3 bases are TGTGCCAGCAGCTTACAGGTTGTAAGCAATCAGCCCCAGCATTTT.